This T cell receptor beta chain stems from a study of T cell responses to AZD1222 COVID-19 vaccine. Comment on this clone: Its antigen is unidentified.

Libraries were prepared by immunoSEQ multiplex PCR; TCRdb keeps only in-frame clonotypes and omits some of them. Among about 55,000 clones listed, roughly nine tenths were seen once. Points from the study as a whole: The peak T cell response came first, and repertoires were sampled only after it. Baseline seropositivity occurred in only a handful of AZD1222 recipients. An increase in Spike-specific TCR breadth and depth was observed after two AZD1222 doses. Clonal diversity was possibly underestimated; the donors were predominantly white British and more often female.

V was trimmed by 3 bases and J by 6 bases, leaving 12 bases between them. The CDR3 runs to 15 residues. Germline CDR1 is MNHEY and CDR2 is SMNVEV (reference sequence). The sequenced sample was peripheral blood, obtained on day 0 of AZD1222 vaccination. The rearrangement links TRBV27 to TRBJ2-6; D is possibly TRBD1 (5 bases). This receptor was identified in an adult in good health. The DNA of the CDR3 is TGTGCCAGCAGTTTTTCCCAGGGTGCGGCCAACGTCCTGACTTTC. It translates to CASSFSQGAANVLTF.